This entry describes one T cell receptor beta chain. Its antigen is not known. The record originates from a study of cytotoxic CD8 clonotypes in ibrutinib-treated CLL. The wider study: Of a cohort that held about a dozen relapsed/refractory and roughly 15 treatment-naive patients, some 17 were IGHV unmutated. Study-level points and caveats: Lymph node repertoires were not studied, and sampling times were unmatched.

The germline V gene encodes CDR1 PRHDT and CDR2 FYEKMQ (reference sequence). The ends were cut back, 5 bases at V and 0 bases at J, with 23 bases in the middle. This CDR3 is 18 amino acids long. Using immunoSEQ multiplex PCR, the repertoire was profiled, and TCRdb retains in-frame clones only, with some absent. The top ten hold 2.5% to 3.5% of the sample, which has some 120,000 clones, around 84% seen once. The material was PBMCs, obtained after 24 months of ibrutinib treatment. The genes are TRBV13 and TRBJ2-7; TRBD2 is a possible D gene (6 bases). The clonotype originates from a human donor with chronic lymphocytic leukemia. The CDR3 protein is CASSPAGRRDDFSYEQYF. The CDR3 nucleotides read TGTGCCAGCAGCCCCGCCGGGCGGCGGGATGATTTCTCCTACGAGCAGTACTTC.